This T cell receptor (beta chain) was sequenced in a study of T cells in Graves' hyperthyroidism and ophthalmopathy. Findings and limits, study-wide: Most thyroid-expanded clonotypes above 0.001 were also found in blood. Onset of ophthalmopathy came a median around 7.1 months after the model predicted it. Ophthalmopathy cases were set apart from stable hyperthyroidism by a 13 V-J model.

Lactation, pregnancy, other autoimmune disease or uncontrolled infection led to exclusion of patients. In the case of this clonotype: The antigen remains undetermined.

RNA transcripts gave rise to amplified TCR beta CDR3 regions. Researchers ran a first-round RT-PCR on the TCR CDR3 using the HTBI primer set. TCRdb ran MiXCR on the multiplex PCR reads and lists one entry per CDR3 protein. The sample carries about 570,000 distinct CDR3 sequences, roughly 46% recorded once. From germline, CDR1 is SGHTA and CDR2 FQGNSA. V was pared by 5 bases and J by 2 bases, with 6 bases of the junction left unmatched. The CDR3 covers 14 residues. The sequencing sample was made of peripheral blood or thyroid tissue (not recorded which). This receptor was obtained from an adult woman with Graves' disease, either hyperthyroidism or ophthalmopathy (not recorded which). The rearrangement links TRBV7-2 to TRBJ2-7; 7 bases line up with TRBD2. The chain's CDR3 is CASSPSGATYEQYF. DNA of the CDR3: TGTGCCAGCAGCCCCAGCGGGGCTACCTACGAGCAGTACTTC.